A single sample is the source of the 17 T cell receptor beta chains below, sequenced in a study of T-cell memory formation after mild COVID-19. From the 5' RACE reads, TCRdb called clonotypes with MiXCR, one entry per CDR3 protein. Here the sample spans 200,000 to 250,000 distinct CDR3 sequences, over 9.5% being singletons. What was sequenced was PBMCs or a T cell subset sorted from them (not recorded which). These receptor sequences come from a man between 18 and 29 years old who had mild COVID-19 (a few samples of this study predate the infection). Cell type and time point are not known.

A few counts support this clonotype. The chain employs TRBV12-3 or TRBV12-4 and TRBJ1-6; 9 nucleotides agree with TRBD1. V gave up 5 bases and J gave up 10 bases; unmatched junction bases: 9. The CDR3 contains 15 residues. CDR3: CASSLGTGSGSPLHF. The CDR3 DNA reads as TGTGCCAGCAGTCTGGGGACAGGGTCGGGCTCACCCCTCCACTTT.

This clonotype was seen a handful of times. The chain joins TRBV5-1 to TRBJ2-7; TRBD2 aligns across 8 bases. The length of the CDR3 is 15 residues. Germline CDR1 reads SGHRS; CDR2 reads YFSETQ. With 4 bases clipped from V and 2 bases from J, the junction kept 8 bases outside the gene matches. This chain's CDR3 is CASSPDAGGTYEQYF. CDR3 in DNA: TGCGCCAGCAGCCCGGATGCGGGGGGTACCTACGAGCAGTACTTC.

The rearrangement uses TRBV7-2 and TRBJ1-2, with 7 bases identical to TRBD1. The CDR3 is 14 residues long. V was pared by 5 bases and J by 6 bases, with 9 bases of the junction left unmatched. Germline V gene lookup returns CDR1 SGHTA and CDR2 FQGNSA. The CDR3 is CASSPGGGWHGYTF. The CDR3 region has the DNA TGTGCCAGCAGCCCAGGGGGGGGGTGGCATGGCTACACCTTC.

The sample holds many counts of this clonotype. CDR3 bases: TGTGCCAGCAGCTTGGGGGGCGCGAAAGAGACCCAGTACTTC. It translates to CASSLGGAKETQYF. This sequence joins TRBV7-2 and TRBJ2-5; tentatively, D is TRBD1 or TRBD2 (6 bases each). Germline V lookup: CDR1 SGHTA, CDR2 FQGNSA. This CDR3 has 14 amino acids. V was clipped by 3 bases and J by 3 bases, with 11 bases between them.

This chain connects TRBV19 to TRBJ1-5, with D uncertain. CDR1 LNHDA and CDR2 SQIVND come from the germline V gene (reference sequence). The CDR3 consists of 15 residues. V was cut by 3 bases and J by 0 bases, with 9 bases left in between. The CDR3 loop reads CASSISIYSNQPQHF. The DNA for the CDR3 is TGTGCCAGTAGTATCTCAATATATAGCAATCAGCCCCAGCATTTT.

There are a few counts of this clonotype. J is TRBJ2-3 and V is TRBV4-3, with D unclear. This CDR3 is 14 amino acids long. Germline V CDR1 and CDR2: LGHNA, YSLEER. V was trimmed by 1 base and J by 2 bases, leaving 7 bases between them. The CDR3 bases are TGCGCCAGCAGCCAAGGGCAGATCACAGATACGCAGTATTTT. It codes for CASSQGQITDTQYF.

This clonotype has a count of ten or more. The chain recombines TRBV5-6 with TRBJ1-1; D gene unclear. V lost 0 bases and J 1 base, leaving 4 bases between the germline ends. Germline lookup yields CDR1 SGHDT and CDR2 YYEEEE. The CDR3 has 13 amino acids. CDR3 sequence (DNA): TGTGCCAGCAGCTTGGAAAGGAACACTGAAGCTTTCTTT. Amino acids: CASSLERNTEAFF.

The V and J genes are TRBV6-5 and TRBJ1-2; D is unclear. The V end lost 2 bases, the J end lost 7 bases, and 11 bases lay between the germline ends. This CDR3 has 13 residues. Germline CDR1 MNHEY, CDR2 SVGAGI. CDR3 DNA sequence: TGTGCCAGCAGTTACGGTGACTACGGTGGCTACACCTTC. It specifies CASSYGDYGGYTF.

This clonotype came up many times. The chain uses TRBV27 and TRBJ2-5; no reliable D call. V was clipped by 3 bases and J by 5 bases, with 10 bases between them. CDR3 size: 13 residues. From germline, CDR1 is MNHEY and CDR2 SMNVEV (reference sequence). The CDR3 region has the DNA TGTGCCAGCAGTTTTCGAGTGAGGGAGACCCAGTACTTC. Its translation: CASSFRVRETQYF.

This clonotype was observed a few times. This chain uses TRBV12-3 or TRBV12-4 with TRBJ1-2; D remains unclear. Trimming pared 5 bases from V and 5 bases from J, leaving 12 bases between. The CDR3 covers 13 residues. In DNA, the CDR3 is TGTGCCAGCAGTCTCCGACGGGAGTATGGCTACACCTTC. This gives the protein CASSLRREYGYTF.

The CDR3 is CASSVAPQGPRDTQYF. CDR3 DNA sequence: TGTGCCAGCAGCGTAGCCCCCCAAGGGCCGAGGGATACGCAGTATTTT. The chain is built from TRBV9 and TRBJ2-3; unclear D gene. Germline-derived CDR1 and CDR2 are SGDLS and YYNGEE. The CDR3 runs 16 residues. Between the trimmed V and J ends, which lost 0 bases and 6 bases, there was a span of 17 bases.

CDR3 DNA: TGTGCCAGCAGCTTTGATCGGCGGCGGGAATTGTTTTTT. This gives the protein CASSFDRRRELFF. The chain combines TRBV7-8 with TRBJ1-4; D gene unclear. Germline loops: CDR1 SGHVS, CDR2 FQNEAQ. This CDR3 spans 13 amino acids. V was cut by 3 bases and J by 15 bases, with 17 bases left in between.

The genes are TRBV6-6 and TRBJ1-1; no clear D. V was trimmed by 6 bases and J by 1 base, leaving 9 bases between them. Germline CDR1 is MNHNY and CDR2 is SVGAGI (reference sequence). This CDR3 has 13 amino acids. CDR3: CASRLWENTEAFF. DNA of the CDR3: TGTGCCAGCAGGCTCTGGGAGAACACTGAAGCTTTCTTT.

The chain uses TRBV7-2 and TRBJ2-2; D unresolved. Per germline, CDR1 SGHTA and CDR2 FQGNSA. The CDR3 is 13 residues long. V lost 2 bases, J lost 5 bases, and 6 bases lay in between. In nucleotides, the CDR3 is TGTGCCAGCAGCTTAAGCCGAACCGGGGAGCTGTTTTTT. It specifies CASSLSRTGELFF.

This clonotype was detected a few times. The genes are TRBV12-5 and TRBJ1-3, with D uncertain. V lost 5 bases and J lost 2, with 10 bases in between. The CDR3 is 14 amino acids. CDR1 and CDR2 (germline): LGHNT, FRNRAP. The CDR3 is CASGERGAGNTIYF. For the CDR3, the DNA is TGTGCTAGTGGTGAACGGGGTGCTGGAAACACCATATATTTT.

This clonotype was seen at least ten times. The CDR3, as DNA: TGTGCCATCAGTGAGGGGGCTAACTATGGCTACACCTTC. It translates to CAISEGANYGYTF. The genes are TRBV10-3 and TRBJ1-2; unclear D gene. The CDR3 has 13 residues. Germline V gene data show CDR1 as ENHRY and CDR2 as SYGVKD. V was shortened by 2 bases and J by 0 bases, with 4 bases between the two germline ends.

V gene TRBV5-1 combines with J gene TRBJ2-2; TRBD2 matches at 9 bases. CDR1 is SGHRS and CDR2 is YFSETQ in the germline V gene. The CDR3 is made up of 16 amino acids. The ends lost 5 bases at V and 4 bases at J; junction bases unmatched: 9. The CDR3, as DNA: TGCGCCAGCAGTTTTGCCCGCGGGGGGGCCACCGGGGAGCTGTTTTTT. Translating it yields CASSFARGGATGELFF.